This T cell receptor beta chain was retrieved from a study of breast tumors, draining lymph nodes, adjacent tissues (dated by TCRdb to the mid-2010s). About the investigation overall: Breast cancer patients provided tumor, adjacent nontumor tissue and axillary lymph nodes, and the study compared the TCR beta repertoires across these three sources. The study aimed to assess the relationships and possible T-cell exchange between tumor, surrounding tissue and draining lymph node repertoires in human breast cancer. Summary of the overall study and its limitations: The conclusion that tumor T cells originate in lymph nodes was presented as consistent with a hypothesis rather than as directly demonstrated. Tumor and nontumor tissue repertoires were significantly more similar in luminal-like than in basal-like breast cancer. Tumor T-cell repertoires showed less diversity than lymph node repertoires and more diversity than nontumor tissue repertoires, and tumor T-cell repertoires showed preferential V and J gene usage. The data were considered consistent with the idea that most tumor T cells come from the lymph node and then expand in tumor tissue.

Lymph node samples came from the axillary draining lymph nodes of breast cancer patients. This clonotype was detected a few times. Its antigen has not been determined. One base away there is no much larger clone; base qualities are not given. V is cut back by 6 bases and J by 8 bases, with 8 bases in the junction unmatched. The germline V gene yields MNHEY for CDR1 and SVGAGI for CDR2. Counted from cysteine to phenylalanine, this CDR3 has 15 amino acids. CDR3 DNA only is kept here, 45 bases in frame from base 1. The listed sequencing device is Illumina HiSeq 2000. Multiplex PCR amplification was used to build the TCR beta chain libraries. The amplified TCR beta chain products were analyzed by high-throughput sequencing. Using fastp trimming at Q25 and MiXCR clonotype assembly, TCRdb reanalyzed the public sequencing data and kept in-frame beta chains. Rows are combined by CDR3 protein, so each entry shows the most common genes and DNA. This sample has some 140,000 distinct CDR3 sequences in its table, and 20% to 25% of those were observed once. The ten largest clones represent roughly 2.4% of the sample.

The TCR originated in a female donor with breast cancer. Some clones in this sample may be carry-over from other donors' samples. Recombination joined TRBV6-5 with TRBJ1-4; a stretch of 11 junction bases matches TRBD1. The sequencing sample was made of axillary lymph node tissue. The sequenced DNA is TGTGCCAGCAGGCGGACAGGGGGCGCGGGGGAAAAACTGTTTTTT. This yields the protein CASRRTGGAGEKLFF.